The T cell receptor (beta chain) under discussion was sequenced for a study of T cell repertoires in cytomegalovirus infection. Overall study context: CMV epitopes in the study were HLA-C-restricted (recently identified) and HLA-B-restricted (well studied).

One entry per CDR3 protein, called by TCRdb with MiXCR from the reads. The sample carries about 900,000 distinct CDR3 sequences, approximately 31% recorded once. CDR1 is SQVTM, CDR2 ANQGSEA, per germline. Trimming removed 0 bases at V and 4 bases at J, with 3 bases between. The CDR3 has 11 amino acids. Concerning this clonotype: The antigen remains unidentified.

The sequence came from a human donor in good health (CMV status not recorded). Some clones in this sample may be carry-over from other donors' samples. Sequences were derived from cultured CD8+ T cells from PBMCs, sampled from culture after CMV antigen stimulation. The J gene is TRBJ1-2, the V gene TRBV29-1; D gene uncertain. The CDR3 sequence is CSVEDFYGYTF. The CDR3 DNA sequence: TGCAGCGTTGAAGATTTCTATGGCTACACCTTC.